The 30 T cell receptor beta chains below were found in one sample sequenced in a study of blood T cell repertoires in COVID-19. Only in-frame clones appear in the TCRdb table, and some are missing; sequencing was by immunoSEQ multiplex PCR. The sample contains approximately 170,000 clones, around three quarters of which appear only once. Material: PBMCs or T cells enriched from blood (not recorded which). These receptors were obtained from a woman between 70 and 85 years old in a cohort exposed to, infected with or recovered from COVID-19 (not recorded which).

The genes are TRBV11-2 and TRBJ2-7; D is undetermined. The V end lost 3 bases, the J end lost 0 bases, and 12 bases lay between the germline ends. The CDR3 has 15 amino acids. Germline V gives CDR1 SGHAT, CDR2 FQNNGV. In DNA, the CDR3 is TGTGCCAGCAGCTTGTGGGTCTCTAGCTCCTACGAGCAGTACTTC. It is translated as CASSLWVSSSYEQYF.

The sample holds one count of this clone. Sequence at one end of the junction differs from germline and may be a read error. The chain carries TRBV28 and TRBJ1-1; a possible D gene is TRBD1 (5 bases). Germline assignment: CDR1 MDHEN and CDR2 SYDVKM. The CDR3 is 14 amino acids. CDR3 coding DNA: TGTGCCAGCAGTCTATGGGACCCGGGGACTGAAGCTTTCTTT. Translated: CASSLWDPGTEAFF.

This chain connects TRBV6-5 to TRBJ2-7; the D gene is possibly TRBD2 (5 bases). This CDR3 is built from 13 residues. The V and J ends lost 8 bases and 2 bases respectively, with 13 bases between them. Germline values: CDR1 MNHEY, CDR2 SVGAGI. The CDR3 bases are TGTGCCAGCTCCCGGCGGGCCGCCTACGAGCAGTACTTC. This gives the protein CASSRRAAYEQYF.

This rearrangement joins TRBV12-5 to TRBJ2-7; 8 bases align to TRBD2. This CDR3 comprises 15 residues. Germline-derived CDR1 and CDR2 are LGHNT and FRNRAP. With V trimmed by 5 bases and J by 0 bases, 6 bases remained unmatched. CDR3 residues: CASGDSGGFSYEQYF. CDR3 sequence (DNA): TGTGCTAGTGGTGACAGCGGGGGCTTCTCCTACGAGCAGTACTTC.

This clone was counted a single time. The chain combines TRBV10-1 with TRBJ2-2; a possible D gene is TRBD2 (6 bases). V was pared by 3 bases and J by 5 bases, with 13 bases between. CDR3 length: 15 amino acids. Germline V gene sequence: CDR1 WNHNN, CDR2 SYGVQD (reference sequence). In DNA, the CDR3 is TGCGCCAGCAGTGAAAGGCTTGGAGGGACCGGGGAGCTGTTTTTT. This codes for CASSERLGGTGELFF.

This chain joins TRBV3-1 (or the pseudogene TRBV3-2) and TRBJ1-5; D remains unclear. There are 16 residues in the CDR3. The germline V and J ends were trimmed by 3 bases and 2 bases, with 14 bases remaining between them. Germline CDR1 and CDR2: LGHDT and YNNKEL (reference sequence). The chain's CDR3 is CASSQEAPAGNQPQHF. CDR3 DNA sequence: TGTGCCAGCAGCCAGGAAGCCCCGGCGGGCAATCAGCCCCAGCATTTT.

J is TRBJ1-4 and V is TRBV2; TRBD1 is a possible D gene (6 bases). V lost 10 bases and J lost 7, with 19 bases in between. There are 14 residues in the CDR3. Germline V gene sequence: CDR1 SNHLY, CDR2 FYNNEI. The CDR3 DNA is TGTGCCACGCAGGTGACAGGCCGAGCTGAAAAACTGTTTTTT. Amino acid sequence: CATQVTGRAEKLFF.

In this sample, this clone turned up once. The V gene is TRBV28, the J gene TRBJ1-2; perhaps TRBD1 as D (5 bases). CDR1 MDHEN and CDR2 SYDVKM come from the germline V gene. The length of the CDR3 is 16 residues. Trimming pared 7 bases from V and 5 bases from J, leaving 23 bases between. The CDR3 region is CASTLPRGREGYGYTF. DNA for the CDR3: TGTGCCAGCACCCTCCCGCGGGGCAGGGAAGGATATGGCTACACCTTC.

This clone was seen a few times. This chain connects TRBV9 to TRBJ2-1; a possible D gene is TRBD2 (6 bases). The CDR3 sequence is 15 residues long. From germline, CDR1 is SGDLS and CDR2 YYNGEE. Deletions cut 4 bases from V and 7 bases from J, with 18 bases between. CDR3 in amino acids: CASSSSEEGRNEQFF. The CDR3 DNA sequence: TGTGCCAGCAGCTCTAGTGAGGAGGGCCGAAATGAGCAGTTCTTC.

The V call is TRBV6-6, the J call TRBJ2-3, with TRBD2 identical over 7 bases. The V gene's germline CDR1 is MNHNY and CDR2 SVGAGI (reference sequence). The CDR3 length is 15 residues. The ends lost 3 bases at V and 3 bases at J; junction bases unmatched: 6. The CDR3 nucleotides read TGTGCCAGCAGTTATTGGGCGGGAGTGACAGATACGCAGTATTTT. Amino acids: CASSYWAGVTDTQYF.

The V call is TRBV5-1, the J call TRBJ2-2; D is perhaps TRBD1 (6 bases). Germline V gene sequence: CDR1 SGHRS, CDR2 YFSETQ. Trimming took off 4 bases at V and 7 bases at J, with 14 bases between the two ends. The CDR3 has 14 residues. The chain's CDR3 is CASSHGQLGGELFF. The CDR3 DNA follows: TGCGCCAGCAGCCATGGACAGTTGGGCGGGGAGCTGTTTTTT.

The chain uses TRBV7-8 and TRBJ2-7; TRBD2 matches 10 bases. The germline gives CDR1 SGHVS, CDR2 FQNEAQ. The length of the CDR3 is 15 residues. The V and J ends lost 5 bases and 3 bases, in that order; junction bases with no gene match: 7. DNA for the CDR3: TGTGCCAGCAGCCCCCGGACTAGCGGAGTCTACGAGCAGTACTTC. Translated: CASSPRTSGVYEQYF. Filled out from reference TRBV7-8 and TRBJ2-7, the complete variable domain reads GAGVSQSPRYKVAKRGQDVALRCDPISGHVSLFWYQQALGQGPEFLTYFQNEAQLDKSGLPSDRFFAERPEGSVSTLKIQRTQQEDSAVYLCASSPRTSGVYEQYFGPGTRLTVT.

The CDR3 loop is CASSIDPPRQASNQPQHF. In DNA form, the CDR3 reads TGTGCCAGTAGTATAGATCCCCCCCGACAAGCTAGCAATCAGCCCCAGCATTTT. This chain joins TRBV19 and TRBJ1-5; D unclear. V lost 0 bases and J lost 0, with 15 bases in between. This CDR3 is 18 amino acids long. CDR1 and CDR2 (germline): LNHDA, SQIVND (reference sequence).

V usage is TRBV12-3 or TRBV12-4 and J usage is TRBJ1-2; no firm D call. The CDR3 runs to 12 residues. Between the trimmed V and J ends, which lost 5 bases and 8 bases, there was a span of 12 bases. Here the CDR3 DNA reads TGTGCCAGCAGTCTACAGCTCCACGGCTACACCTTC. This sequence encodes CASSLQLHGYTF.

V usage is TRBV29-1 and J usage is TRBJ2-1; 8 bases map to TRBD2. The CDR3 length is 14 residues. Per the germline V gene, CDR1 is SQVTM and CDR2 is ANQGSEA. Trimming removed 3 bases from V and 9 bases from J; junction bases left unmatched: 10. CDR3: CSVDPGGPLGEQFF. Written as DNA, the CDR3 is TGCAGCGTTGATCCGGGAGGGCCGTTGGGTGAGCAGTTCTTC.

The chain joins TRBV10-3 to TRBJ2-7; a possible D gene is TRBD2 (6 bases). Germline V gene sequence: CDR1 ENHRY, CDR2 SYGVKD. The CDR3 consists of 13 residues. The V gene lost 8 bases and the J gene lost 0 bases, with 11 bases spanning the gap. CDR3 sequence reads: CAIAYSGSYEQYF. CDR3 coding DNA: TGTGCCATCGCCTATAGCGGCTCCTACGAGCAGTACTTC.

In DNA form, the CDR3 reads TGTGCCACCAGTGACCCATCCCCGGGACAGAGCACAGATACGCAGTATTTT. Protein sequence: CATSDPSPGQSTDTQYF. V gene TRBV24-1 combines with J gene TRBJ2-3, with 7 bases identical to TRBD1. CDR1 KGHDR and CDR2 SFDVKD come from the germline V gene. The CDR3 loop spans 17 amino acids. V lost 4 bases to trimming and J lost 0 bases; unmatched junction nucleotides: 9.

The J gene is TRBJ2-3, the V gene TRBV10-2; D is possibly TRBD2 (5 bases). Trimming took off 3 bases at V and 2 bases at J, with 9 bases between the two ends. The germline V gene has CDR1 WSHSY and CDR2 SAAADI. This CDR3 contains 14 residues. CDR3: CASSDRGFTDTQYF. The CDR3 DNA follows: TGCGCCAGCAGTGATCGGGGTTTCACAGATACGCAGTATTTT.

The V and J genes are TRBV6-4 and TRBJ2-1; 7 bases fit TRBD2. Germline trimming cut 3 bases from V and 6 bases from J; bases unmatched to any gene: 5. Looked up from germline, CDR1 is MRHNA and CDR2 is SNTAGT. The CDR3 spans 14 residues. The CDR3 region has the DNA TGTGCCAGCAGTGAAGATCGGACTAGCAATGAGCAGTTCTTC. Translated, it gives CASSEDRTSNEQFF.

The rearrangement links TRBV3-1 (or the pseudogene TRBV3-2) to TRBJ2-5, with 11 bases that match TRBD2. There are 16 residues in the CDR3. Germline trimming cut 4 bases from V and 4 bases from J; bases unmatched to any gene: 8. The germline CDR1 and CDR2 sequences are LGHDT and YNNKEL (reference sequence). This CDR3 reads CASSPTSGRTGETQYF. Written as DNA, the CDR3 is TGTGCCAGCAGCCCTACTAGCGGGAGAACCGGAGAGACCCAGTACTTC.

Notes on this clone: The sample has other DNA sequences that encode this CDR3 too. The chain employs TRBV3-1 (or the pseudogene TRBV3-2) and TRBJ1-1; TRBD1 might be the D (5 bases). This CDR3 region has 14 residues. The V gene's germline CDR1 is LGHDT and CDR2 YNNKEL (reference sequence). V gave up 4 bases and J gave up 2 bases, with 11 bases separating them. This chain's CDR3 is CASSLGTPNTEAFF. The CDR3 coding sequence is TGTGCCAGCAGCCTCGGGACTCCCAACACTGAAGCTTTCTTT.

This clone was seen a few times. The chain recombines TRBV2 with TRBJ2-3, with D tentatively TRBD2 (6 bases). V lost 8 bases and J lost 4, with 16 bases in between. Germline V gene sequence: CDR1 SNHLY, CDR2 FYNNEI. The length of the CDR3 is 14 residues. CDR3 residues: CASHGGRAADTQYF. The CDR3 nucleotides read TGTGCCAGCCATGGAGGGCGGGCGGCAGATACGCAGTATTTT.

This chain connects TRBV3-1 (or the pseudogene TRBV3-2) to TRBJ1-2, with D possibly TRBD1 on 5 matching bases. CDR1 is LGHDT, CDR2 YNNKEL, per germline (reference sequence). With 2 bases removed from V and 1 base from J, the gap between germline ends came to 14 bases. This CDR3 has 16 residues. CDR3 DNA sequence: TGTGCCAGCAGCCAACGGGGCGGGATCGGTAACTATGGCTACACCTTC. Protein product: CASSQRGGIGNYGYTF.

This chain links TRBV5-1 with TRBJ2-1; TRBD2 aligns across 11 bases. Trimming took 2 bases from V and 6 from J; bases not matched to a gene: 7. This CDR3 spans 16 amino acids. Germline values: CDR1 SGHRS, CDR2 YFSETQ. This chain's CDR3 is CASSLLAGVRGNEQFF. CDR3 nucleotides: TGCGCCAGCAGCTTACTAGCGGGAGTGCGGGGCAATGAGCAGTTCTTC.

This chain connects TRBV7-2 to TRBJ2-2; a weak D match, TRBD1 (6 bases). The CDR3 extends over 14 amino acids. Germline V gives CDR1 SGHTA, CDR2 FQGNSA. Trimming removed 6 bases at V and 3 bases at J, with 11 bases between. The CDR3 coding sequence is TGTGCCAGCAGACGGACAGCAGACACCGGGGAGCTGTTTTTT. Translation: CASRRTADTGELFF.

The chain employs TRBV18 and TRBJ2-6; TRBD2 is a possible D gene (5 bases). The CDR3 is made up of 18 amino acids. Trimming left V 6 bases short and J 2 bases short, with 20 bases between. Germline CDR1 KGHSH, CDR2 LQKENI. The CDR3 bases are TGTGCCAGCTCCCCCTCCCGTTTGGGGAGAGCTGGGGCCAACGTCCTGACTTTC. As protein: CASSPSRLGRAGANVLTF.

The chain joins TRBV9 to TRBJ1-6, with 8 bases that match TRBD1. Germline V gene sequence: CDR1 SGDLS, CDR2 YYNGEE. The V segment lost 0 bases and the J segment 9 bases; nucleotides outside the gene matches: 2. The CDR3 extends over 14 amino acids. CDR3 bases: TGTGCCAGCAGCGTAGGGACAGGGACTTCACCCCTCCACTTT. It is translated as CASSVGTGTSPLHF. The full variable domain, in which reference TRBV9 and TRBJ1-6 provide the parts outside the CDR3, is DSGVTQTPKHLITATGQRVTLRCSPRSGDLSVYWYQQSLDQGLQFLIQYYNGEERAKGNILERFSAQQFPDLHSELNLSSLELGDSALYFCASSVGTGTSPLHFGNGTRLTVT.

The chain couples TRBV29-1 to TRBJ1-1; D is undetermined. The CDR3 consists of 11 residues. In germline, CDR1 is SQVTM, CDR2 ANQGSEA. With 6 bases removed from V and 0 bases from J, the gap between germline ends came to 5 bases. This chain's CDR3 is CSVVVNTEAFF. CDR3 DNA: TGCAGCGTGGTAGTGAACACTGAAGCTTTCTTT. The full variable domain, completed using reference TRBV29-1 and TRBJ1-1, is SAVISQKPSRDICQRGTSLTIQCQVDSQVTMMFWYRQQPGQSLTLIATANQGSEATYESGFVIDKFPISRPNLTFSTLTVSNMSPEDSSIYLCSVVVNTEAFFGQGTRLTVV.

The chain uses TRBV7-8 and TRBJ2-1; tentative D call: TRBD1 (6 bases). V was clipped by 5 bases and J by 3 bases, with 14 bases between them. This CDR3 region has 15 residues. CDR1 and CDR2 (germline): SGHVS, FQNEAQ. The CDR3 sequence: CASSPTGSDYNEQFF. The CDR3 coding sequence is TGTGCCAGCAGCCCAACAGGGTCGGACTACAATGAGCAGTTCTTC.

The genes are TRBV5-1 and TRBJ1-2, with D unclear. Germline V lookup: CDR1 SGHRS, CDR2 YFSETQ. V was cut by 0 bases and J by 1 base, with 4 bases left in between. CDR3 length: 13 amino acids. CDR3 in DNA: TGCGCCAGCAGCTTGGACAGTAACTATGGCTACACCTTC. Protein: CASSLDSNYGYTF.